The next 15 T cell receptor beta chains were all read from a single sample in a study of cytomegalovirus exposure and HLA in healthy donors. Primers: 60 Vbeta forward and 13 Jbeta reverse. TCRdb's copy holds only in-frame clones and misses some; the assay was immunoSEQ multiplex PCR. This sample carries about 170,000 clones, approximately 77% of them seen once, and the ten largest clones take approximately 1.6%. Source material: PBMCs. These receptors came from a male donor in good health and CMV-seronegative.

The chain joins TRBV4-1 to TRBJ2-2, with D hard to call. CDR1 MGHRA and CDR2 YSYEKL come from the germline V gene. V shed 4 bases and J shed 6 bases, with 9 bases lying between them. The CDR3 is made up of 13 amino acids. In nucleotides, the CDR3 is TGCGCCAGCAGCCGTCTGGCCGCCGGGGAGCTGTTTTTT. Protein: CASSRLAAGELFF.

The chain combines TRBV9 with TRBJ2-3; TRBD2 agrees at 12 bases. The CDR3 contains 17 residues. With 2 bases clipped from V and 1 base from J, the junction kept 5 bases outside the gene matches. Germline V gene lookup returns CDR1 SGDLS and CDR2 YYNGEE. CDR3 residues: CASSVLAGGLGTDTQYF. DNA for the CDR3: TGTGCCAGCAGCGTTCTAGCGGGGGGGCTTGGCACAGATACGCAGTATTTT. The variable domain in full, with the rest retrieved from reference TRBV9 and TRBJ2-3, is DSGVTQTPKHLITATGQRVTLRCSPRSGDLSVYWYQQSLDQGLQFLIQYYNGEERAKGNILERFSAQQFPDLHSELNLSSLELGDSALYFCASSVLAGGLGTDTQYFGPGTRLTVL.

CDR3 residues: CASSRFSSGTSGELFF. In DNA form, the CDR3 reads TGTGCCAGCAGCCGCTTTTCTAGCGGGACCTCCGGGGAGCTGTTTTTT. The V and J genes are TRBV7-3 and TRBJ2-2, with 9 bases that match TRBD2. V lost 5 bases, J lost 6 bases, and 10 bases stayed unmatched. The CDR3 consists of 16 residues. CDR1 and CDR2 from the germline V gene are SGHTA and FQGTGA.

V and J are TRBV28 and TRBJ2-1, with a tentative D call TRBD2 (6 bases). The CDR3 spans 14 residues. Germline V CDR1 and CDR2: MDHEN, SYDVKM. Deletions cut 5 bases from V and 10 bases from J, with 18 bases between. CDR3 nucleotide sequence: TGTGCCAGCAGTCCTTGGGGGGATAGGACCGAGCAGTTCTTC. Its protein is CASSPWGDRTEQFF.

The chain recombines TRBV18 with TRBJ1-2; D possibly corresponds to TRBD1 (5 bases). Trimming pared 1 base from V and 8 bases from J, leaving 14 bases between. CDR3 length equals 14 residues. Germline CDR1 is KGHSH and CDR2 is LQKENI. CDR3 sequence reads: CASSPRSTGGGYTF. The DNA of the CDR3 is TGTGCCAGCTCACCACGCTCGACGGGGGGAGGCTACACCTTC.

V usage is TRBV7-9 and J usage is TRBJ2-4; 7 bases agree with TRBD1. This CDR3 has 18 amino acids. J was trimmed by 1 base and V by 1 base; bases with no gene match: 10. In germline, CDR1 is SEHNR, CDR2 FQNEAQ (reference sequence). The CDR3 bases are TGTGCCAGCAGCTTAGAACTAGACAGGGAAGGGGCCAAAAACATTCAGTACTTC. This sequence encodes CASSLELDREGAKNIQYF.

The DNA of the CDR3 is TGTGCCAGCAGCAAAACAGGGGGCGCTTATGAAAAACTGTTTTTT. Protein: CASSKTGGAYEKLFF. This chain joins TRBV7-9 and TRBJ1-4; TRBD1 matches at 9 bases. J gave up 6 bases and V 5 bases, and 7 bases lay outside the gene matches. This CDR3 contains 15 residues. CDR1 SEHNR and CDR2 FQNEAQ come from the germline V gene (reference sequence).

This chain uses TRBV19 with TRBJ1-2; D remains unclear. V lost 3 bases to trimming and J lost 0 bases, with 11 bases between them. The germline V gene has CDR1 LNHDA and CDR2 SQIVND (reference sequence). This CDR3 region has 15 residues. CDR3 DNA: TGTGCCAGTAGTATCCTGAGGATAGCTAACTATGGCTACACCTTC. Protein: CASSILRIANYGYTF.

As to this clone: Its ends do not fully match the called genes, so a read error is possible. The chain is built from TRBV7-9 and TRBJ2-2, with D possibly TRBD1 on 6 matching bases. CDR3 size: 17 residues. Germline-derived CDR1 and CDR2 are SEHNR and FQNEAQ (reference sequence). The CDR3 region has the DNA TGTTCCAGCAGCTTAGCCGGACAGTGGTTTAGATCCGGGGAGCTGTTTTTT. Protein sequence: CSSSLAGQWFRSGELFF.

This chain connects TRBV6-4 to TRBJ1-5; no firm D call. The germline CDR1 and CDR2 sequences are MRHNA and SNTAGT. The V gene lost 3 bases and the J gene lost 0 bases, with 9 bases spanning the gap. The CDR3 extends over 15 amino acids. The CDR3: CASSENADSNQPQHF. The CDR3 DNA is TGTGCCAGCAGTGAGAACGCGGATAGCAATCAGCCCCAGCATTTT.

This chain connects TRBV5-5 to TRBJ1-5, with D tentatively TRBD1 (6 bases). V was trimmed by 0 bases and J by 0 bases, leaving 10 bases between them. Germline V gene lookup returns CDR1 SGHKS and CDR2 YYEKEE (reference sequence). CDR3 length: 16 amino acids. The CDR3 DNA is TGTGCCAGCAGCTTGGGGACAGCATATAGCAATCAGCCCCAGCATTTT. This translates into CASSLGTAYSNQPQHF.

In DNA form, the CDR3 reads TGCGCCAGCAGCTTAGGGGGCACAGATACGCAGTATTTT. As protein: CASSLGGTDTQYF. The chain couples TRBV5-1 to TRBJ2-3, with TRBD1 as a possible D gene (5 bases). CDR1 is SGHRS and CDR2 is YFSETQ in the germline V gene. CDR3 length: 13 residues. The V gene lost 2 bases and the J gene lost 1 base, with 5 bases spanning the gap.

The rearrangement uses TRBV19 and TRBJ1-5; tentatively, D is TRBD1 (6 bases). V lost 0 bases, J lost 0 bases, and 12 bases lay in between. Germline lookup yields CDR1 LNHDA and CDR2 SQIVND (reference sequence). The CDR3 has 17 amino acids. The CDR3 here is CASSIEDRTVSNQPQHF. The DNA of the CDR3 is TGTGCCAGTAGTATAGAGGATAGGACAGTTAGCAATCAGCCCCAGCATTTT.

This clone has just a few counts. This rearrangement joins TRBV6-5 to TRBJ1-5; 7 bases match TRBD1. This CDR3 is built from 14 residues. J lost 5 bases, V lost 3 bases, and 4 bases had no gene match. CDR1 and CDR2 (germline): MNHEY, SVGAGI. As DNA, the CDR3 is TGTGCCAGCAGTTATTACAGGGGCGATCAGCCCCAGCATTTT. It translates to CASSYYRGDQPQHF.

This clone was seen a handful of times. This rearrangement joins TRBV5-1 to TRBJ2-5, with D possibly being TRBD2 (6 bases). The germline V and J ends were trimmed by 4 bases and 5 bases, with 15 bases remaining between them. The CDR3 is made up of 14 amino acids. CDR1 is SGHRS and CDR2 is YFSETQ in the germline V gene. The CDR3 DNA sequence: TGCGCCAGCAGCCGTCCGGGAGCTCTGGAGACCCAGTACTTC. Translating it yields CASSRPGALETQYF. The full variable domain, with the rest looked up from reference TRBV5-1 and TRBJ2-5, is KAGVTQTPRYLIKTRGQQVTLSCSPISGHRSVSWYQQTPGQGLQFLFEYFSETQRNKGNFPGRFSGRQFSNSRSEMNVSTLELGDSALYLCASSRPGALETQYFGPGTRLLVL.